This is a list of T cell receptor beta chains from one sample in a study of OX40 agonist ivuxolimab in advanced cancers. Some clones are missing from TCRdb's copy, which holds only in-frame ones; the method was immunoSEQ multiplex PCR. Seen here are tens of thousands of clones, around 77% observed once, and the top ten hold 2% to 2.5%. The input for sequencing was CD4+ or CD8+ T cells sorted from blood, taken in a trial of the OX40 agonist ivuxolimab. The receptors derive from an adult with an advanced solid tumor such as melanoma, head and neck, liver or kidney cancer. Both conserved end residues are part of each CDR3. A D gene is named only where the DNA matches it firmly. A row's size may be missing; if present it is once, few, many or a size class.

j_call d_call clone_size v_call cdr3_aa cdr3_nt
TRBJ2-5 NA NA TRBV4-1 CASSQSPNRDSLQETQYF TGCGCCAGCAGCCAATCCCCGAACCGGGACTCTCTCCAAGAGACCCAGTACTTC
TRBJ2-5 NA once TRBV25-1 CASSEQGARETQYF TGTGCCAGCAGTGAACAGGGAGCTAGGGAGACCCAGTACTTC
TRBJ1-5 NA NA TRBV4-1 CASSQVPGPGNQPQHF TGCGCCAGCAGCCAAGTACCGGGGCCCGGCAATCAGCCCCAGCATTTT
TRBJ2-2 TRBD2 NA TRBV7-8 CASSFPGLAGAGELFF TGTGCCAGCAGCTTTCCCGGACTAGCGGGAGCCGGGGAGCTGTTTTTT
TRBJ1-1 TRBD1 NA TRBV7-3 CASSLRDRGSLTEAFF TGTGCCAGCAGCCTCCGGGACAGGGGCTCTCTTACTGAAGCTTTCTTT
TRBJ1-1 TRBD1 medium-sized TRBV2 CASTADRAEAFF TGTGCCAGCACCGCCGACAGGGCTGAAGCTTTCTTT
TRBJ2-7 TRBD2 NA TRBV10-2 CASSPPPASGTYEQYF TGCGCCAGCAGTCCCCCCCCGGCTAGCGGCACCTACGAGCAGTACTTC
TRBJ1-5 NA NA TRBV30 CAWSSTVPNQPQHF TGTGCCTGGAGTTCCACAGTACCCAATCAGCCCCAGCATTTT
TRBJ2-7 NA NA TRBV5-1 CASSSTGGDYEQYF TGCGCCAGCAGCTCTACAGGGGGGGATTACGAGCAGTACTTC
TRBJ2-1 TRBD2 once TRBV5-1 CASSLGWSGGYNEQFF TGCGCCAGCAGCTTGGGGTGGAGCGGGGGATACAATGAGCAGTTCTTC
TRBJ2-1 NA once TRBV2 CASGLNRASNEQFF TGTGCCAGCGGTCTGAATCGAGCGAGCAATGAGCAGTTCTTC
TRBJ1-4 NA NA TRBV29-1 CSAGSEKLFF TGCAGCGCAGGGAGTGAAAAACTGTTTTTT
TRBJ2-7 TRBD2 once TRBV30 CAGSDLAGGREQYF TGTGCCGGGAGCGACCTAGCGGGAGGGCGTGAGCAGTACTTC
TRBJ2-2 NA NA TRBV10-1 CASKSSNTGELFF TGCGCCAGCAAAAGTTCGAACACCGGGGAGCTGTTTTTT
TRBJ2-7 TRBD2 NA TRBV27 CASRTLAGVGEQYF TGTGCCAGCAGGACACTAGCGGGAGTAGGCGAGCAGTACTTC
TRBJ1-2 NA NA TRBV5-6 CASSLGPAAGGYTF TGTGCCAGCAGCTTAGGGCCCGCGGCGGGTGGCTACACCTTC
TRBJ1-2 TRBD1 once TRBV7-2 CASSLERQGRDGYTF TGTGCCAGCAGCTTAGAACGACAGGGGAGGGATGGCTACACCTTC
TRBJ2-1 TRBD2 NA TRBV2 CASSDGGTSRRNEQFF TGTGCCAGCAGTGACGGCGGGACTAGCAGAAGAAATGAGCAGTTCTTC
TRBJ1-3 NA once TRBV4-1 CASSQDGGSGNGNTIYF TGCGCCAGCAGCCAAGATGGGGGATCGGGCAACGGAAACACCATATATTTT
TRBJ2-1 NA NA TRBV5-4 CASSSYAGSSYNEQFF TGTGCCAGCAGCTCATACGCGGGAAGCTCCTACAATGAGCAGTTCTTC
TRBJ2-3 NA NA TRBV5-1 CASSLGAPVTDTQYF TGCGCCAGCAGCTTGGGAGCTCCCGTCACGGATACACAGTATTTT
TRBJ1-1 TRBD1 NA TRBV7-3 CASSRDRNTEAFF TGTGCCAGCAGCCGGGACAGAAACACTGAAGCTTTCTTT
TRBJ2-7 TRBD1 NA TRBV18 CASSPQDRTYEQYF TGTGCCAGCTCACCACAGGACAGGACCTACGAGCAGTACTTC
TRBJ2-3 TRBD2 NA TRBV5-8 CASSSLAGGPTTQYF TGTGCCAGCAGCTCACTAGCGGGAGGGCCAACTACGCAGTATTTT
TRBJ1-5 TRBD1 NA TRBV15 CATSRGQGFRNQPQHF TGTGCCACCAGCAGGGGACAGGGGTTTCGCAATCAGCCCCAGCATTTT
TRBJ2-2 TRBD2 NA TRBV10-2 CAAGLTGELFF TGCGCAGCGGGACTCACCGGGGAGCTGTTTTTT